The T cell receptor (beta chain) under discussion was sequenced for a study of graft-versus-host responses after intestinal transplantation. Study summary: Among the recipients, all got anti-thymocyte globulin induction and then tacrolimus and steroids for around three years. Study findings and constraints: There was an association between peak levels of circulating GvH clones and early post-transplant HvG declines.

Here immunoSEQ multiplex PCR was the method, and the copy in TCRdb shows in-frame clones only, minus some. This table holds 5,500 to 8,500 clones, 30% found once. Sample share makes this clone medium-sized. This receptor was taken from a human patient who was an organ donor for intestinal transplantation. Sequencing used alloreactive CD4+ T cells from a mixed lymphocyte reaction culture, obtained before transplantation. The subset is: CFSE-low proliferating T cells sorted from approximately 6-day pre-transplant mixed lymphocyte reaction (GvH or HvG direction).

DNA of the CDR3: TGTGCCAGCAGTTTAGGTAGGGGTGAAGGAAGGAACACTGAAGCTTTCTTT. Its translation: CASSLGRGEGRNTEAFF. This rearrangement joins TRBV5-4 to TRBJ1-1, with TRBD1 as a possible D gene (5 bases). With 5 bases removed from V and 1 base from J, the gap between germline ends came to 21 bases. The CDR3 loop spans 17 amino acids. The germline V gene encodes CDR1 SGHNT and CDR2 YYREEE (reference sequence).